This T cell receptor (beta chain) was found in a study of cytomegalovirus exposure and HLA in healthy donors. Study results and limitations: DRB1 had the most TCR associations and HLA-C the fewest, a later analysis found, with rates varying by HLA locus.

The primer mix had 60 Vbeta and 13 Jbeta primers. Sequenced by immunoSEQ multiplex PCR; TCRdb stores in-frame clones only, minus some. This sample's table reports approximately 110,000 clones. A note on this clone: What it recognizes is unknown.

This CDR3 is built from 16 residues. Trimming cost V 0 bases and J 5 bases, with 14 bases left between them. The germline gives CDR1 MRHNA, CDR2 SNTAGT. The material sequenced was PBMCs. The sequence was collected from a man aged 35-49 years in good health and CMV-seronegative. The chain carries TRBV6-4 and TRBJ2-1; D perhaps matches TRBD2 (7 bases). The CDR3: CASSDSGRGAHNEQFF. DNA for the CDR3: TGTGCCAGCAGTGACTCGGGGAGGGGGGCTCACAATGAGCAGTTCTTC.